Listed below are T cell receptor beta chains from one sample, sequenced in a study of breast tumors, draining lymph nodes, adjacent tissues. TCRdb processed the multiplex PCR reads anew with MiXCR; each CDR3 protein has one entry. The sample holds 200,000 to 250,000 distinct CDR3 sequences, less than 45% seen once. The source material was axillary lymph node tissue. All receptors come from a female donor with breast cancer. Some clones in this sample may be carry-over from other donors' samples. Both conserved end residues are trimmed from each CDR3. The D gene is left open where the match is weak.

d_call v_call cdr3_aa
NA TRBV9 ASSEEQFSPLH
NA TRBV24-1 ATSDRKQATVYEQY
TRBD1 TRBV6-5 ASSHTGTVSYEQY
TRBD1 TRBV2 ASSAGTGSKKLF
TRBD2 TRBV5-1 ASSLGTSGTNEQF
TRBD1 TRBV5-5 ASSLVQLVGTGYSPLH
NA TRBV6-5 ASSHSTGPWDEQF
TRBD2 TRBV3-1 ASRRTSGGGETQY
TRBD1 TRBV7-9 ASSLETGGSNQPQH
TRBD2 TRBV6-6 ASRKGTAWGLADTSYEQY
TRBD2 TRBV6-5 ASSRLAGPDEQF
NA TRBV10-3 AASRGGVNNSPLH
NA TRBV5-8 ASSLRGPGVGYT
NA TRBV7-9 ASSRPGSGYT
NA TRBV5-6 ASSFQQGRSTDTQY
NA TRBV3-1 ASSQEGGSSYEQY
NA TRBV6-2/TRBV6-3 ASRKPNYGYT
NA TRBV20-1 SARGGLE
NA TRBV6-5 ATRDSANYGYT
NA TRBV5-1 ASSLGDTTTNEKLF
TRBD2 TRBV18 ASSPPQGSGLSYNEQF
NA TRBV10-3 AISQEAGWDYGYT
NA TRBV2 ASQGAINQPQH
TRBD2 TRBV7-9 ASSYPGLVTHTQY
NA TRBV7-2 ASSDDRLGRTDTQY
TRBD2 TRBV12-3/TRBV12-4 ASSKLAGGLPDTQY
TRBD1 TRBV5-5 ASSLMGQGENYEQY
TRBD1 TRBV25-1 ASSATGGWTEAF
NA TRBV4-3 ASSQAMGSSDSPLH
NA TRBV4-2 ASSQDAGTMETQY
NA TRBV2 ASLGGRGSEAF
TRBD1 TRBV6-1 ASSPGQVWMDGYT
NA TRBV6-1 ASSPGLLLNTEAF
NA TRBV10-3 AISDLGAPGTDTQY
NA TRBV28 ASSLYSRSDTQY
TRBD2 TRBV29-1 SVASGTNTGELF
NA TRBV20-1 SARGTNQPQH
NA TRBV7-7 ASSLDPGGELF
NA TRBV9 ASSVTSQADTQY
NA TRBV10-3 AISETVVSGNTIY
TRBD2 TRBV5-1 ASSYSGGGPRDTQY
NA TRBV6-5 ASSYFRDSSYEQY
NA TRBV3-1 ASSQVFPENTQY
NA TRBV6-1 ASSESAGSPLH
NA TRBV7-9 ASSPSGGFYEQY
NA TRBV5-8 ASSPGAGREKLF
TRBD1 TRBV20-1 SANLQGPSYEQY
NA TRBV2 ASNYQETQH
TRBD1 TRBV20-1 SAEGQGVRETQY
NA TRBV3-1 ASSQEGVYNEQF
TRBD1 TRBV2 ASSRPLGQKGTEAF
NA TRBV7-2 ASSPPGNPSTDTQY
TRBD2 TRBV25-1 ASSAPLLAGDTQY
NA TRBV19 ASSIGTQETQY
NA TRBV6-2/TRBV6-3 ASSPGLNQPQH
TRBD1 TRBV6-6 ATSDTGTGSISPLH
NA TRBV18 ASSRTLGGGYT
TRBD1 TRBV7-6 ASSSWDSYNEQF